The source of this T cell receptor (beta chain) is a study of blood T cells in healthy people across ages. Study outcomes and limitations: Donors of long life had a larger count of naive CD4+ cells and greater diversity than aged donors. As age increased, TCR beta diversity per million T cells fell in a roughly linear fashion.

Turning to this clonotype: Antigen specificity is unknown.

Trimming pared 5 bases from V and 1 base from J, leaving 16 bases between. Germline loops: CDR1 SGHTA, CDR2 FQGNSA. The CDR3 has 16 residues. For the second PCR, which ran for about 7 to 11 cycles, a sample-barcoded 5' primer and a J-beta primer mix were used. Every cDNA was tagged by a template-switch adaptor with 12 random nucleotides. TCRdb reprocessed the 5' RACE reads with MiXCR, giving one entry per CDR3 protein. Of roughly 700,000 distinct CDR3 sequences listed, around 25% are singletons. These same data were also listed under a study on T cells of mothers and their children. Per that study: The authors identified no persistent microchimeric T cell clones.

The TCR originated in a boy aged 5-17 years in good health. The chain employs TRBV7-2 and TRBJ2-3, with D perhaps given as TRBD1 or TRBD2 (5 bases each). Source material: blood. The DNA for the CDR3 is TGTGCCAGCAGCCCGAGACGTGGGGGAGGCACAGATACGCAGTATTTT. This sequence encodes CASSPRRGGGTDTQYF.